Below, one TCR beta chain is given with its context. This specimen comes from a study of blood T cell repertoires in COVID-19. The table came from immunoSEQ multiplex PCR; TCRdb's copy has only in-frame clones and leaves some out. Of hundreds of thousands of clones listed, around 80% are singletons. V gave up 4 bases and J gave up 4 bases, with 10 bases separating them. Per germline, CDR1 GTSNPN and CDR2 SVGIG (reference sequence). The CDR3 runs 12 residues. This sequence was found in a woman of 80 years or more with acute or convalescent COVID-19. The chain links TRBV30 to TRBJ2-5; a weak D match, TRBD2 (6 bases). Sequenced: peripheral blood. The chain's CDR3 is CAWKGGGETQYF. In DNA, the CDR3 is TGTGCCTGGAAGGGAGGAGGAGAGACCCAGTACTTC. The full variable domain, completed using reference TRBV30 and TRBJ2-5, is SQTIHQWPATLVQPVGSPLSLECTVEGTSNPNLYWYRQAAGRGLQLLFYSVGIGQISSEVPQNLSASRPQDRQFILSSKKLLLSDSGFYLCAWKGGGETQYFGPGTRLLVL.